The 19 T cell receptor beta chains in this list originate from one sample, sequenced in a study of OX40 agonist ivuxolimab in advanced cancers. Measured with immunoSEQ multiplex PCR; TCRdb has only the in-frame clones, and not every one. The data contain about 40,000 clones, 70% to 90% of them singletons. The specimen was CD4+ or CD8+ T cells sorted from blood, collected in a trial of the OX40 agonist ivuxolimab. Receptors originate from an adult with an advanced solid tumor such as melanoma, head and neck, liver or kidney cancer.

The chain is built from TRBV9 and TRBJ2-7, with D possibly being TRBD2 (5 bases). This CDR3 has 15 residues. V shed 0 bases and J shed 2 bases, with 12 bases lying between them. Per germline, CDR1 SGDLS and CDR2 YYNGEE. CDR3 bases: TGTGCCAGCAGCGTAGACCGCGGGCCCGCCTACGAGCAGTACTTC. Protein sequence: CASSVDRGPAYEQYF.

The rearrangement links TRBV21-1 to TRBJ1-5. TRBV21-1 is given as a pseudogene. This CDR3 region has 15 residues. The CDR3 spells CASSKYPGSGQPQHF. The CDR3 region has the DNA TGTGCCAGCAGCAAATATCCGGGCTCCGGGCAGCCCCAGCATTTT.

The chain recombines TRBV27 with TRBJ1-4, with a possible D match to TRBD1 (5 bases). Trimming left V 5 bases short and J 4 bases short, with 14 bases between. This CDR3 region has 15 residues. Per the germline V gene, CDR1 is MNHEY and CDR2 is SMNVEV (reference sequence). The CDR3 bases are TGTGCCAGCAGTGCCCCGACAGAATATAATGAAAAACTGTTTTTT. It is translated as CASSAPTEYNEKLFF.

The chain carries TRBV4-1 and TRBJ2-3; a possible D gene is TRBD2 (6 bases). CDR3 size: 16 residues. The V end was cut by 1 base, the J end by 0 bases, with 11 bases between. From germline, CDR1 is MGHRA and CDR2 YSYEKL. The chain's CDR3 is CASSQVGGASTDTQYF. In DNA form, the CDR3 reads TGCGCCAGCAGCCAAGTAGGAGGGGCTAGCACAGATACGCAGTATTTT.

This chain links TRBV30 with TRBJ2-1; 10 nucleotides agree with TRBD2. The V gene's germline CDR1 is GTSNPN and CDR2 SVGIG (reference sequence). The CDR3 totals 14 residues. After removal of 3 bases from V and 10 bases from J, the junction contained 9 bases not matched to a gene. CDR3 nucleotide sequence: TGTGCCTGGAGCTTCGGGACTAGCGAGATAGAGCAGTTCTTC. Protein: CAWSFGTSEIEQFF.

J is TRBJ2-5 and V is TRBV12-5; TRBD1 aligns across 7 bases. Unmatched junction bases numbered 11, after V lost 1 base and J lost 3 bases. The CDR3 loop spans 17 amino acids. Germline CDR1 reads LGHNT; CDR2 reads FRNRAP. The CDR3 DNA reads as TGTGCTAGTGGTTTGGCCCGGACAGGCGAATCTAAAGAGACCCAGTACTTC. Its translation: CASGLARTGESKETQYF.

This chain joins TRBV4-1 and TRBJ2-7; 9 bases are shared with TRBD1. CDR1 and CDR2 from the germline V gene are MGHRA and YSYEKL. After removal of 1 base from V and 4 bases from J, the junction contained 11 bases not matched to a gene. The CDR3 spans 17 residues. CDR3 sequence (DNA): TGCGCCAGCAGCCAAGTGGGGACAGGGTGGAACCCTTACGAGCAGTACTTC. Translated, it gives CASSQVGTGWNPYEQYF.

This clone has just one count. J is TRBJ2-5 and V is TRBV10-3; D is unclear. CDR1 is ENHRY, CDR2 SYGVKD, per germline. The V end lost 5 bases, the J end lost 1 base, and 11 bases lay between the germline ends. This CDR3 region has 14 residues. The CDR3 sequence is CAISNDLVQETQYF. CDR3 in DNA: TGTGCCATCAGTAACGACCTAGTCCAAGAGACCCAGTACTTC.

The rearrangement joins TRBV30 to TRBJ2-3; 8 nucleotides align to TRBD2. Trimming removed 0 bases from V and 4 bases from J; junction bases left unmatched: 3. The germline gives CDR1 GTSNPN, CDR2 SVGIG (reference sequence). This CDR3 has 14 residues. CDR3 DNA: TGTGCCTGGAGTGTTTCCGGGGGGGCAGATACGCAGTATTTT. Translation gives CAWSVSGGADTQYF.

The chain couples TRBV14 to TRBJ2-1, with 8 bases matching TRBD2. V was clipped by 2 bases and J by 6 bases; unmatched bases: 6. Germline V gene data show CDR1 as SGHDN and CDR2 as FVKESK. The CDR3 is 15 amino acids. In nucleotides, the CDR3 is TGTGCCAGCAGCCAATTTCGGGAGGGCCTCAATGAGCAGTTCTTC. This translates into CASSQFREGLNEQFF.

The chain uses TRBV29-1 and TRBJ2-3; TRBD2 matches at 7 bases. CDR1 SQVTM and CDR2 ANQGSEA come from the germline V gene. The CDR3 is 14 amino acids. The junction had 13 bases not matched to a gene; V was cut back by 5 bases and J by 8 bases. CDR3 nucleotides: TGCAGCGTTCGGCAGGGAGGGGTGCAGGTTACGCAGTATTTT. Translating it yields CSVRQGGVQVTQYF.

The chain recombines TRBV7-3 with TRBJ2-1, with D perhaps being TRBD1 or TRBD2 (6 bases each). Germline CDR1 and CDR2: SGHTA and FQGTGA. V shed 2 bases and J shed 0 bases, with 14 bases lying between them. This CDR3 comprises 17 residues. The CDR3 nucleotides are TGTGCCAGCAGCTTATTAGGGGGGATTAGCTCCTACAATGAGCAGTTCTTC. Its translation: CASSLLGGISSYNEQFF.

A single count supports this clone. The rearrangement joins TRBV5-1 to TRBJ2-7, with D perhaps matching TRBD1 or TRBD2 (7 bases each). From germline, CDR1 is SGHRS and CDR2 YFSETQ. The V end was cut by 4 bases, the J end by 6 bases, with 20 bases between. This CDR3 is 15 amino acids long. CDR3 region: CASSPRGGGDSEQYF. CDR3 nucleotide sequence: TGCGCCAGCAGCCCCCGGGGAGGGGGCGATTCCGAGCAGTACTTC.

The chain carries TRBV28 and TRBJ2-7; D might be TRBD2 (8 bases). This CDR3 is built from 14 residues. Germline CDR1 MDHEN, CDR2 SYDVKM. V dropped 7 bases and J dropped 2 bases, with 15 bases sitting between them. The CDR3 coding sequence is TGTGCCAGCACCACGGGGGGGACAGCCTACGAGCAGTACTTC. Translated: CASTTGGTAYEQYF.

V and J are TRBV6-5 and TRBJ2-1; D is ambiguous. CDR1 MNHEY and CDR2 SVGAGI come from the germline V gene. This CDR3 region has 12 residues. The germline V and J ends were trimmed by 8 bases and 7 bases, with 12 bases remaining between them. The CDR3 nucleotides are TGTGCCAGCTTTTCCGGGTTTAATGAGCAGTTCTTC. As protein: CASFSGFNEQFF.

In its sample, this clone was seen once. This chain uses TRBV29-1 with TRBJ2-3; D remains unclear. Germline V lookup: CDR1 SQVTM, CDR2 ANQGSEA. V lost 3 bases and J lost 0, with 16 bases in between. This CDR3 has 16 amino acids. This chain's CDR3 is CSVDMVAVSSTDTQYF. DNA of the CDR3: TGCAGCGTTGATATGGTGGCGGTTTCTAGCACAGATACGCAGTATTTT.

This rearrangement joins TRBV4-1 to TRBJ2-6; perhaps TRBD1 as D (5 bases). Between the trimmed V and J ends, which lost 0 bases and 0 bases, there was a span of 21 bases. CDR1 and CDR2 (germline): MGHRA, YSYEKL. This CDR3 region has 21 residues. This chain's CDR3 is CASSQDNPGQGWVSGANVLTF. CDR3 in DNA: TGCGCCAGCAGCCAAGATAATCCCGGGCAGGGTTGGGTCTCTGGGGCCAACGTCCTGACTTTC.

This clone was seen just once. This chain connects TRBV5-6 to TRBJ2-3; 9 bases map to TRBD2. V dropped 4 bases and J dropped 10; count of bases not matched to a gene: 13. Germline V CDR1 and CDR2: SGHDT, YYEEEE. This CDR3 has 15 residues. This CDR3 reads CASSLTSGSLSAQYF. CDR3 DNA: TGTGCCAGCAGCCTGACTAGCGGTTCTTTATCGGCGCAGTATTTT.

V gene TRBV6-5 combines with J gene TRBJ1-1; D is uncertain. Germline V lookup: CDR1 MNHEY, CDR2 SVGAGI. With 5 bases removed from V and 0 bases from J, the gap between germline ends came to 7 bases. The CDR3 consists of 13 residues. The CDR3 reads CASSRIMNTEAFF. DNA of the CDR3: TGTGCCAGCAGTCGGATTATGAACACTGAAGCTTTCTTT.